A single TCR beta chain is shown here with its context. This sample is drawn from a study of technical replicates of blood from a handful of donors. The ends lost 1 base at V and 3 bases at J; junction bases unmatched: 0. The CDR3 loop spans 15 amino acids. Germline V gene data show CDR1 as SEHNR and CDR2 as FQNEAQ (reference sequence). The data were produced by immunoSEQ multiplex PCR, yet TCRdb's version contains in-frame clones alone and is incomplete. The table shows around 76,000 clones, with around 97% occurring only once. This rearrangement joins TRBV7-9 to TRBJ2-2; 9 nucleotides align to TRBD1. Specimen: T cells isolated from PBMCs. The TCR was taken from a human donor in good health. The CDR3 DNA reads as TGTGCCAGCAGCTTAGGGGACAGGGACACCGGGGAGCTGTTTTTT. This sequence encodes CASSLGDRDTGELFF.